This T cell receptor beta chain originates from a study of shared clonotypes between healthy human individuals. General study results and limits: Since donors were few, the genetic and exposure-history diversity represented was limited. Generally, estimated richness proved larger in naive subsets than it did in memory subsets.

This table comes from immunoSEQ multiplex PCR, and its TCRdb copy is limited to in-frame clones, with some not included. The sample includes 1,100,000 or so clones, 75% to 80% of them seen just once. Among the donors, all were Caucasian adults who lived in Nashville, Tennessee. CDR1 and CDR2 from the germline V gene are SGHKS and YYEKEE (reference sequence). This CDR3 region has 12 residues. Trimming took 4 bases from V and 6 from J, leaving 10 bases between them. Comments on this clone: Its antigen is not identified.

This TCR came from a man aged 18 to 29 in good health. Some clones in this sample may be carry-over from other donors' samples. Sequences were obtained from memory CD4+ T cells from PBMCs. As to subset: CD45RA-negative fraction. The rearrangement uses TRBV5-5 and TRBJ2-5; TRBD1 is a possible D gene (5 bases). The CDR3 spells CASSPDSQTQYF. Here the CDR3 DNA reads TGTGCCAGCAGCCCCGACAGCCAGACCCAGTACTTC.